This TCR beta chain appears in the sequencing data of a study of cytomegalovirus exposure and HLA in healthy donors. Study-level information: Genotyping of under 500 donors showed that about 79% belonged to the Caucasian-associated ancestry cluster. General study points: Later analysis revealed greater clonal expansion in HLA-associated TCR beta chains than in equally common others.

Germline lookup yields CDR1 LNHDA and CDR2 SQIVND (reference sequence). The CDR3 consists of 17 residues. With 2 bases clipped from V and 6 bases from J, the junction kept 10 bases outside the gene matches. Notes on this clone: What it binds is unknown.

60 Vbeta and 13 Jbeta primers were used in PCR. The protocol was immunoSEQ multiplex PCR, while the TCRdb copy is restricted to in-frame clones and leaves out a portion. This table has approximately 200,000 clones, just under 75% appearing once. The sample consisted of PBMCs. The V gene is TRBV19, the J gene TRBJ2-2; 9 bases line up with TRBD2. This TCR was recovered from a woman aged 25 to 39 in good health and CMV-seropositive. The CDR3 spells CASSITGAGGSAGELFF. CDR3 sequence (DNA): TGTGCCAGTAGTATAACCGGGGCGGGAGGGTCGGCCGGGGAGCTGTTTTTT. Variable domain in full (rest from reference TRBV19 and TRBJ2-2): DGGITQSPKYLFRKEGQNVTLSCEQNLNHDAMYWYRQDPGQGLRLIYYSQIVNDFQKGDIAEGYSVSREKKESFPLTVTSAQKNPTAFYLCASSITGAGGSAGELFFGEGSRLTVL.